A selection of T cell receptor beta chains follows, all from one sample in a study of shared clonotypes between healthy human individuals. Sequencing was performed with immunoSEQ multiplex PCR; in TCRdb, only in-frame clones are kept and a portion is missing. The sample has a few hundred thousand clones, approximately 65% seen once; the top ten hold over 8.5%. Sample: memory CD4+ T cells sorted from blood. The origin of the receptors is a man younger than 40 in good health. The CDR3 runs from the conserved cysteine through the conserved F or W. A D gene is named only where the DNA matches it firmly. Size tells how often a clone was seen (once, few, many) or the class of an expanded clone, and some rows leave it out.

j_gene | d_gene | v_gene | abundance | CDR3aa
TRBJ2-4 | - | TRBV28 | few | CASSLLAKNIQYF
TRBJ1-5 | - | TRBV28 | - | CASSLPQQPQHF
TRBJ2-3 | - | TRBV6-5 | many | CASSRRELDTQYF
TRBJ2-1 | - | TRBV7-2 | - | CASSLYRGQTYNEQFF
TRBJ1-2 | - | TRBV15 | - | CATSRDLGDGYTF
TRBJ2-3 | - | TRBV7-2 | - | CASSLRGSSSDTQYF
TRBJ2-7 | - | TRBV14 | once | CASSPATPGNEQYF
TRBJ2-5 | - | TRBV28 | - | CASSLGLGVGETQYF
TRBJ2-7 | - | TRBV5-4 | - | CASSSGAGVGPYEQYF
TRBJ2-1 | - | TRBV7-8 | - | CASSLLKHNEQFF
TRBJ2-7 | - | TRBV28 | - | CAVRGGVYEQYF
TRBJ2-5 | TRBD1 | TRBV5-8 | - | CASSGGTGLLQETQYF
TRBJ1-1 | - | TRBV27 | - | CASSLVGGTEAFF
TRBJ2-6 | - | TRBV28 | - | CASSWAQDSSGANVLTF
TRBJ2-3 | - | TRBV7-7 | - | CASSLEGLTDTQYF
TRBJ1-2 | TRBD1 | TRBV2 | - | CASSGRDRGGNTNYGYTF
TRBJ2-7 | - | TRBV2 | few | CASTGDSYEQYF
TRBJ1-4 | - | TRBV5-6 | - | CASSFLGQNEKLFF
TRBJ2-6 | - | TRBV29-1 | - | CSATFAGANVLTF
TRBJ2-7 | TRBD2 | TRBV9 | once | CASSVSVPGLAGGPLLEQYF
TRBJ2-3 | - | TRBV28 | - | CASSSSRWGRPDTQYF
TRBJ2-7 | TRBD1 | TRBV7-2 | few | CASSRGTDYEQYF
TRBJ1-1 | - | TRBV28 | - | CASSSGVTEAFF
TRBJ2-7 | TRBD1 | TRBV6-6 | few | CASRQGANEQYF
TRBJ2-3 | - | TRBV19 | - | CASSIRLSTDTQYF
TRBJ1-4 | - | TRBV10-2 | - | CASSEIPPGRVGEKLFF
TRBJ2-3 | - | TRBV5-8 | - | CASSLGLSATTDTQYF
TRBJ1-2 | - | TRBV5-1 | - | CASSLGQNGYTF
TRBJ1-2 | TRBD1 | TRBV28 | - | CASSRGTGPFHF
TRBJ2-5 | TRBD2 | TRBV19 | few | CATRGGETQYF
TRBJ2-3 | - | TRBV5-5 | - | CASSLYTDTQYF
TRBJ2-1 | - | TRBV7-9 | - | CASSLAPTQFF
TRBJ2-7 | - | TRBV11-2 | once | CASSSPGRLEF
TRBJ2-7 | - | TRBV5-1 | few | CASSSGNEQYF
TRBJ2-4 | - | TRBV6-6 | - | CASSQGFPADIQYF
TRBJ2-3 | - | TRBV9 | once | CASSPRTGTDTQYF
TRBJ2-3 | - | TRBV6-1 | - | CASSESAGGDTQYF
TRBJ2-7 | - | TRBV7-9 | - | CASSLHGTVSYEQYF